Below are 24 T cell receptor beta chains sequenced from a single sample in a study of PD-1 blockade in classical Hodgkin lymphoma. This table comes from immunoSEQ multiplex PCR, and its TCRdb copy is limited to in-frame clones, with some not included. The sample shows around 13,000 clones, about four fifths of them seen only once. As to time point: cycle 4 day 1 (C4D1), after 6 weeks of nivolumab. Each patient relapsed following autologous stem cell transplantation, and prior brentuximab vedotin exposure differed. The input for sequencing was peripheral blood mononuclear cells (PBMCs), taken before the fourth cycle of nivolumab. The receptors originated from a human donor with classical Hodgkin lymphoma.

The rearrangement uses TRBV7-9 and TRBJ1-5, with D maybe TRBD1 (6 bases). The CDR3 runs 19 residues. V gave up 1 base and J gave up 0 bases, with 19 bases separating them. CDR1 is SEHNR, CDR2 FQNEAQ, per germline (reference sequence). Here the CDR3 DNA reads TGTGCCAGCAGCTTAGGGTGGGGGGCCATCTCCGATAGCAATCAGCCCCAGCATTTT. Translated: CASSLGWGAISDSNQPQHF.

This clone was detected only a few times. The chain combines TRBV9 with TRBJ2-7; 8 bases are shared with TRBD1. The CDR3 extends over 15 amino acids. Unmatched junction bases numbered 6, after V lost 3 bases and J lost 1 base. CDR1 is SGDLS, CDR2 YYNGEE, per germline. CDR3 region: CASSELDRESYEQYF. CDR3 bases: TGTGCCAGCAGCGAACTGGACAGGGAATCCTACGAGCAGTACTTC.

CDR3 sequence (DNA): TGTGCCACCAGCATGCTTGGGGGGGCGCATAATTCACCCCTCCACTTT. It specifies CATSMLGGAHNSPLHF. The chain is built from TRBV15 and TRBJ1-6; TRBD1 is a possible D gene (6 bases). Looked up from germline, CDR1 is LNHNV and CDR2 is YYDKDF (reference sequence). The CDR3 spans 16 residues. Trimming stripped 4 bases from V and 5 bases from J, with 15 bases between.

The chain links TRBV19 to TRBJ2-5; the match to TRBD1 covers 10 bases. V shed 7 bases and J 0 bases; nucleotides not matched to a gene: 14. This CDR3 comprises 18 residues. Germline CDR1 is LNHDA and CDR2 is SQIVND (reference sequence). As DNA, the CDR3 is TGTGCCAGTAAACCCCGGGACAGGGGACCCCCCCACCAAGAGACCCAGTACTTC. Amino acids: CASKPRDRGPPHQETQYF.

The genes are TRBV5-6 and TRBJ1-2, with 9 bases lining up with TRBD1. CDR3 size: 13 residues. Germline assignment: CDR1 SGHDT and CDR2 YYEEEE. The J segment lost 8 bases and the V segment lost 1 base, leaving 3 bases of the junction unmatched. The CDR3 nucleotides read TGTGCCAGCAGCTTGAGGACAGGGGAAGGCTACACCTTC. This translates into CASSLRTGEGYTF. Drawing the rest from reference TRBV5-6 and TRBJ1-2, the complete variable domain is DAGVTQSPTHLIKTRGQQVTLRCSPKSGHDTVSWYQQALGQGPQFIFQYYEEEERQRGNFPDRFSGHQFPNYSSELNVNALLLGDSALYLCASSLRTGEGYTFGSGTRLTVV.

The V gene is TRBV10-1, the J gene TRBJ1-4, with 7 bases aligning to TRBD1. CDR3 length: 14 residues. From germline, CDR1 is WNHNN and CDR2 SYGVQD (reference sequence). Germline trimming cut 5 bases from V and 5 bases from J; bases unmatched to any gene: 5. This CDR3 reads CASSRTGENEKLFF. The CDR3 nucleotides are TGCGCCAGCAGTCGGACAGGCGAGAATGAAAAACTGTTTTTT.

In its sample, this clone was seen a few times. The V gene is TRBV4-2, the J gene TRBJ2-7; D remains ambiguous. This CDR3 region has 14 residues. V lost 4 bases, J lost 0 bases, and 10 bases lay in between. Looked up from germline, CDR1 is LGHNA and CDR2 is YNFKEQ. The CDR3 loop reads CASSPGGPSYEQYF. The CDR3 coding sequence is TGTGCCAGCAGCCCGGGCGGACCCTCCTACGAGCAGTACTTC.

In DNA, the CDR3 is TGTGCCGCGACCTCGGTAGCGATGGGCGGGGAGCTGTTTTTT. Its translation: CAATSVAMGGELFF. This chain joins TRBV19 and TRBJ2-2; D is perhaps TRBD2 (5 bases). V dropped 11 bases and J dropped 7 bases, with 20 bases sitting between them. There are 14 residues in the CDR3. CDR1 is LNHDA, CDR2 SQIVND, per germline (reference sequence).

This chain joins TRBV6-5 and TRBJ2-1, with D perhaps TRBD1 or TRBD2 (5 bases each). The CDR3 contains 15 residues. The V gene lost 5 bases and the J gene lost 8 bases, with 19 bases spanning the gap. The germline CDR1 and CDR2 sequences are MNHEY and SVGAGI. The CDR3: CASSLTGGPLDEQFF. CDR3 in DNA: TGTGCCAGCAGTCTCACAGGAGGACCCTTGGATGAGCAGTTCTTC.

The chain links TRBV4-1 to TRBJ1-5, with a tentative D call TRBD1 (5 bases). The V end was cut by 0 bases, the J end by 1 base, with 13 bases between. Per germline, CDR1 MGHRA and CDR2 YSYEKL. This CDR3 has 17 residues. The CDR3 is CASSQDPRGPSNQPQHF. Written as DNA, the CDR3 is TGCGCCAGCAGCCAAGATCCAAGGGGCCCCAGCAATCAGCCCCAGCATTTT.

The rearrangement joins TRBV7-9 to TRBJ2-1; the D is unclear. Germline CDR1 and CDR2: SEHNR and FQNEAQ (reference sequence). Trimming took off 1 base at V and 8 bases at J, with 6 bases between the two ends. The CDR3 is made up of 12 amino acids. The CDR3 here is CASSLVSYEQFF. Written as DNA, the CDR3 is TGTGCCAGCAGCTTAGTTTCCTATGAGCAGTTCTTC. Complete variable domain (other parts from reference TRBV7-9 and TRBJ2-1): DTGVSQNPRHKITKRGQNVTFRCDPISEHNRLYWYRQTLGQGPEFLTYFQNEAQLEKSRLLSDRFSAERPKGSFSTLEIQRTEQGDSAMYLCASSLVSYEQFFGPGTRLTVL.

The chain couples TRBV4-3 to TRBJ1-2, with D unclear. The length of the CDR3 is 16 residues. Germline loops: CDR1 LGHNA, CDR2 YSLEER. V lost 4 bases and J 0 bases, leaving 15 bases between the germline ends. The DNA of the CDR3 is TGCGCCAGCAGCCCCGGGCAAAGGAGGACTAACTATGGCTACACCTTC. Translation: CASSPGQRRTNYGYTF.

This clone was observed once. The chain employs TRBV5-8 and TRBJ2-2; D not resolved. CDR1 and CDR2 from the germline V gene are SGHTS and YDEGEE. Trimming left V 4 bases short and J 5 bases short, with 18 bases between. This CDR3 spans 16 amino acids. CDR3 sequence: CASSPGVLGSTGELFF. CDR3 coding DNA: TGTGCCAGCAGCCCTGGGGTTCTGGGCTCAACCGGGGAGCTGTTTTTT.

The rearrangement joins TRBV6-5 to TRBJ2-6; tentatively, D is TRBD1 or TRBD2 (6 bases each). Germline V CDR1 and CDR2: MNHEY, SVGAGI. The CDR3 has 15 residues. V lost 8 bases to trimming and J lost 0 bases, with 11 bases between them. The CDR3 DNA sequence: TGTGCCAGCGGAGGGGGACTCTCTGGGGCCAACGTCCTGACTTTC. It translates to CASGGGLSGANVLTF.

The table lists this clone with a few counts. V gene TRBV12-5 combines with J gene TRBJ2-7; 8 nucleotides agree with TRBD2. The germline gives CDR1 LGHNT, CDR2 FRNRAP. V lost 7 bases, J lost 0 bases, and 8 bases stayed unmatched. CDR3 length: 15 amino acids. The CDR3 DNA is TGTGCTAGTGCCGGGAGGGTTCCCACCTCCTACGAGCAGTACTTC. It encodes CASAGRVPTSYEQYF.

V usage is TRBV7-8 and J usage is TRBJ1-2, with D maybe TRBD1 (6 bases). V gave up 5 bases and J gave up 5 bases, with 12 bases separating them. The CDR3 is made up of 13 amino acids. The V gene's germline CDR1 is SGHVS and CDR2 FQNEAQ. CDR3 amino acids: CASSPRGQYGYTF. Here the CDR3 DNA reads TGTGCCAGCAGCCCCCGGGGGCAGTATGGCTACACCTTC.

The CDR3 sequence is CASIPTGSAGGYTF. The DNA for the CDR3 is TGTGCCAGCATTCCGACCGGGTCTGCGGGAGGCTACACCTTC. The chain couples TRBV5-6 to TRBJ1-2; unclear D gene. CDR1 is SGHDT, CDR2 YYEEEE, per germline. With 6 bases removed from V and 8 bases from J, the gap between germline ends came to 20 bases. There are 14 residues in the CDR3. Filled out from reference TRBV5-6 and TRBJ1-2, the complete variable domain reads DAGVTQSPTHLIKTRGQQVTLRCSPKSGHDTVSWYQQALGQGPQFIFQYYEEEERQRGNFPDRFSGHQFPNYSSELNVNALLLGDSALYLCASIPTGSAGGYTFGSGTRLTVV.

This clone was picked up a small number of times. J is TRBJ2-5 and V is TRBV11-3; D gene ambiguous. The CDR3 is 13 residues long. Trimming took off 2 bases at V and 4 bases at J, with 8 bases between the two ends. CDR1 is SGHNT and CDR2 is YENEEA in the germline V gene. DNA of the CDR3: TGTGCCAGCAGCTTAAATCAAAGAGAGACCCAGTACTTC. It codes for CASSLNQRETQYF.

The rearrangement joins TRBV5-4 to TRBJ2-1, with D maybe TRBD2 (6 bases). The ends were cut back, 0 bases at V and 8 bases at J, with 15 bases in the middle. From germline, CDR1 is SGHNT and CDR2 YYREEE (reference sequence). CDR3 size: 15 residues. The CDR3 DNA sequence: TGTGCCAGCAGCTTGGGTCCCGGAGGGGCCGATGAGCAGTTCTTC. Translating gives CASSLGPGGADEQFF.

This chain joins TRBV28 and TRBJ1-3; D gene unclear. CDR3 size: 15 residues. Germline V gene data show CDR1 as MDHEN and CDR2 as SYDVKM. V shed 1 base and J shed 0 bases, with 7 bases lying between them. In DNA, the CDR3 is TGTGCCAGCAGTTTATCTGAGAACTCTGGAAACACCATATATTTT. Translation: CASSLSENSGNTIYF.

The V call is TRBV9, the J call TRBJ1-3; D is uncertain. With 3 bases removed from V and 2 bases from J, the gap between germline ends came to 15 bases. This CDR3 region has 16 residues. Germline V gene sequence: CDR1 SGDLS, CDR2 YYNGEE. CDR3: CASSGSRVETGNTIYF. CDR3 DNA sequence: TGTGCCAGCAGCGGATCTAGGGTCGAAACTGGAAACACCATATATTTT.

This chain joins TRBV19 and TRBJ1-1; D remains unclear. V was shortened by 4 bases and J by 4 bases, with 4 bases between the two germline ends. The CDR3 sequence is 11 residues long. Per germline, CDR1 LNHDA and CDR2 SQIVND (reference sequence). The CDR3, as DNA: TGTGCCAGTAGTAGGGTCACTGAAGCTTTCTTT. Translation: CASSRVTEAFF. Complete variable domain (other parts from reference TRBV19 and TRBJ1-1): DGGITQSPKYLFRKEGQNVTLSCEQNLNHDAMYWYRQDPGQGLRLIYYSQIVNDFQKGDIAEGYSVSREKKESFPLTVTSAQKNPTAFYLCASSRVTEAFFGQGTRLTVV.

The chain recombines TRBV11-1 with TRBJ2-5; D tentatively fits TRBD1 or TRBD2 (5 bases each). The CDR3 has 14 residues. CDR1 and CDR2 from the germline V gene are SGHAT and FQDESV (reference sequence). Trimming pared 2 bases from V and 2 bases from J, leaving 9 bases between. The CDR3 loop is CASSLSGGQETQYF. For the CDR3, the DNA is TGTGCCAGCAGCTTATCTGGGGGACAAGAGACCCAGTACTTC. Together with reference TRBV11-1 and TRBJ2-5, the CDR3 gives the full variable domain: EAEVAQSPRYKITEKSQAVAFWCDPISGHATLYWYRQILGQGPELLVQFQDESVVDDSQLPKDRFSAERLKGVDSTLKIQPAELGDSAMYLCASSLSGGQETQYFGPGTRLLVL.

The V call is TRBV5-6, the J call TRBJ2-7, with unresolved D. V dropped 2 bases and J dropped 2 bases, with 8 bases sitting between them. The length of the CDR3 is 13 residues. CDR1 and CDR2 from the germline V gene are SGHDT and YYEEEE. The CDR3 DNA reads TGTGCCAGCAGCTTTGGACCCCCCTACGAGCAGTACTTC. Translating gives CASSFGPPYEQYF.